This T cell receptor beta chain stems from a study of control samples from healthy donors and cancer patients. Trimming removed 2 bases at V and 0 bases at J, with 11 bases between. Germline CDR1 reads MNHEY; CDR2 reads SMNVEV (reference sequence). The CDR3 runs 15 residues. Measured with immunoSEQ multiplex PCR; TCRdb has only the in-frame clones, and not every one. The table has about 110,000 clones, more than 75% seen once. The receptor comes from a woman aged 60-70 years with lung cancer. V gene TRBV27 combines with J gene TRBJ2-7, with no clear D. The material sequenced was PBMCs. CDR3 amino acids: CASSLKQIPSYEQYF. DNA for the CDR3: TGTGCCAGCAGTTTAAAACAGATACCCTCCTACGAGCAGTACTTC.